These 18 T cell receptor beta chains came from one sample sequenced in a study of post-analysis software for immune sequencing data. Findings and limits, study-wide: Five or six TRBV segments, TRBV5-6, TRBV5-1 and TRBV20-1 among them, were found more frequent in patients than controls.

Their antigens are not known. Researchers reported that TCR beta cDNA libraries carried unique molecular identifiers. One entry per CDR3 protein results from TCRdb running MiXCR on the PCR reads. The sample lists about 540,000 distinct CDR3 sequences, 30% to 40% occurring once. Sequencing was carried out using blood. Receptor source: a girl under 18 with multiple sclerosis.

V and J are TRBV29-1 and TRBJ1-2, with a weak D call TRBD1 (6 bases). Trimming shortened V by 2 bases and J by 2 bases, and 21 bases separated the two germline ends. CDR3 length: 17 amino acids. Germline V gene data show CDR1 as SQVTM and CDR2 as ANQGSEA. CDR3 loop: CSVETRDTGGRNYGYTF. In DNA form, the CDR3 reads TGCAGCGTTGAAACCCGGGACACCGGCGGTCGAAACTATGGCTACACCTTC.

J is TRBJ2-1 and V is TRBV6-6; 11 positions agree with TRBD2. CDR1 is MNHNY and CDR2 is SVGAGI in the germline V gene (reference sequence). This CDR3 is built from 14 residues. The J segment lost 8 bases and the V segment lost 6 bases, leaving 6 bases of the junction unmatched. CDR3 protein: CASRGLAVMDEQFF. CDR3 sequence (DNA): TGTGCCAGCAGGGGACTAGCGGTTATGGATGAGCAGTTCTTC.

In DNA form, the CDR3 reads TGTGCCAGCAGCGAATCAGGGATTTATGGCTACACCTTC. It yields the protein CASSESGIYGYTF. The chain carries TRBV9 and TRBJ1-2; the D gene is possibly TRBD1 (5 bases). Germline V gives CDR1 SGDLS, CDR2 YYNGEE. This CDR3 region has 13 residues. The V end lost 3 bases, the J end lost 5 bases, and 11 bases lay between the germline ends.

Regarding this clonotype: A much more abundant neighbour one base away suggests this may be a read error. The chain carries TRBV7-2 and TRBJ2-5; D possibly corresponds to TRBD1 (6 bases). CDR3 length: 13 residues. The ends were cut back, 0 bases at V and 11 bases at J, with 13 bases in the middle. The germline V gene has CDR1 SGHTA and CDR2 FQGNSA. CDR3 in amino acids: CASSLADTGIQYF. The CDR3 coding sequence is TGTGCCAGCAGCTTAGCAGACACAGGGATTCAGTACTTC.

The chain is built from TRBV3-1 and TRBJ2-7; 8 bases match TRBD2. V was pared by 3 bases and J by 4 bases, with 8 bases of the junction left unmatched. This CDR3 has 15 amino acids. Germline lookup yields CDR1 LGHDT and CDR2 YNNKEL (reference sequence). The CDR3 protein is CASSQDLAGFYEQYF. The CDR3 bases are TGTGCCAGCAGCCAGGACCTAGCGGGCTTTTACGAGCAGTACTTC.

This clonotype has only a few counts. This chain links TRBV27 with TRBJ2-1; TRBD1 or TRBD2 may be the D gene (6 bases each). Per germline, CDR1 MNHEY and CDR2 SMNVEV (reference sequence). This CDR3 comprises 13 residues. The V and J ends lost 2 bases and 6 bases respectively, with 8 bases between them. The CDR3 bases are TGTGCCAGCAGTTTAGGGGGGCCCAATGAGCAGTTCTTC. Its translation: CASSLGGPNEQFF.

The rearrangement uses TRBV2 and TRBJ1-5, with 11 bases aligning to TRBD1. Per germline, CDR1 SNHLY and CDR2 FYNNEI. The CDR3 is 14 residues long. The trim removed 6 bases at V and 6 bases at J, leaving 4 bases unmatched. The chain's CDR3 is CASSGQGAGQPQHF. The DNA for the CDR3 is TGTGCCAGCAGCGGACAGGGGGCCGGTCAGCCCCAGCATTTT.

This clonotype was picked up a small number of times. The chain joins TRBV20-1 to TRBJ2-7; D is unclear. The CDR3 spans 14 residues. V lost 0 bases and J lost 2, with 11 bases in between. Germline CDR1 and CDR2: DFQATT and SNEGSKA (reference sequence). CDR3 amino acids: CSARDQHTTYEQYF. The CDR3 nucleotides are TGCAGTGCTAGAGATCAGCACACTACCTACGAGCAGTACTTC.

This clonotype appeared a few times. V and J are TRBV29-1 and TRBJ1-1; D remains unclear. V lost 4 bases, J lost 1 base, and 7 bases lay in between. This CDR3 is built from 12 residues. The germline V gene encodes CDR1 SQVTM and CDR2 ANQGSEA. CDR3 sequence: CSVVGENTEAFF. CDR3 bases: TGCAGCGTTGTCGGGGAGAACACTGAAGCTTTCTTT.

This clonotype was recorded many times. The V gene is TRBV29-1, the J gene TRBJ2-5, with unresolved D. The CDR3 covers 13 residues. Germline CDR1 SQVTM, CDR2 ANQGSEA. The ends were cut back, 4 bases at V and 1 base at J, with 10 bases in the middle. CDR3 sequence (DNA): TGCAGCGTTGTAGGGCCCCTCCAAGAGACCCAGTACTTC. It encodes CSVVGPLQETQYF.

The gene calls are TRBV10-2 and TRBJ1-5, with D unclear. Trimming left V 0 bases short and J 7 bases short, with 10 bases between. This CDR3 contains 14 residues. Germline CDR1 WSHSY, CDR2 SAAADI. Written as DNA, the CDR3 is TGCGCCAGCAGTGAGTCAAGTGCATCCCAGCCCCAGCATTTT. Translated: CASSESSASQPQHF.

This clonotype occurred a few times. The V gene is TRBV20-1, the J gene TRBJ2-3; no clear D gene. Germline CDR1 DFQATT, CDR2 SNEGSKA (reference sequence). V lost 1 base and J lost 1, with 12 bases in between. This CDR3 contains 15 residues. The CDR3 DNA sequence: TGCAGTGCTAGAGGTTTACCTTCGGGCACAGATACGCAGTATTTT. Protein product: CSARGLPSGTDTQYF.

In its sample, this clonotype was seen a few times. The chain carries TRBV29-1 and TRBJ2-1; 8 bases are shared with TRBD1. This CDR3 has 16 amino acids. From germline, CDR1 is SQVTM and CDR2 ANQGSEA. The V segment lost 0 bases and the J segment 4 bases; nucleotides outside the gene matches: 8. CDR3 loop: CSVEDLGQGPYNEQFF. In DNA, the CDR3 is TGCAGCGTTGAAGATCTTGGACAGGGACCGTACAATGAGCAGTTCTTC.

This clonotype was detected only a few times. The chain has TRBV10-3 and TRBJ2-5, with 15 bases identical to TRBD2. With 6 bases clipped from V and 4 bases from J, the junction kept 3 bases outside the gene matches. Per germline, CDR1 ENHRY and CDR2 SYGVKD. This CDR3 is 15 amino acids long. The CDR3 bases are TGTGCCATCAGGACGGGACTAGCGGGGGGAGAGACCCAGTACTTC. Protein: CAIRTGLAGGETQYF.

This clonotype was found a few times. The V call is TRBV28, the J call TRBJ2-5; D gene unclear. CDR3 length equals 16 residues. Germline V lookup: CDR1 MDHEN, CDR2 SYDVKM. Trimming left V 7 bases short and J 5 bases short, with 23 bases between. This CDR3 reads CASTPVATLDWETQYF. DNA of the CDR3: TGTGCCAGCACCCCCGTTGCTACTTTGGATTGGGAGACCCAGTACTTC.

Only a few counts were recorded for this clonotype. The V and J genes are TRBV20-1 and TRBJ2-7; D assignment may be TRBD1 or TRBD2 (5 bases each). The V gene's germline CDR1 is DFQATT and CDR2 SNEGSKA (reference sequence). The V gene lost 3 bases and the J gene lost 5 bases, with 11 bases spanning the gap. CDR3 length equals 12 residues. The CDR3 protein is CSASSGDHEQYF. In DNA, the CDR3 is TGCAGTGCTAGTTCCGGGGACCACGAGCAGTACTTC.

The gene calls are TRBV12-3 or TRBV12-4 and TRBJ2-1; D not certain. V lost 2 bases, J lost 7 bases, and 9 bases lay in between. This CDR3 has 13 amino acids. In DNA form, the CDR3 reads TGTGCCAGCAGTTTAATGGCAGCAAATGAGCAGTTCTTC. Protein product: CASSLMAANEQFF.

This sequence joins TRBV6-1 and TRBJ2-3; tentatively, D is TRBD2 (6 bases). CDR3 size: 14 residues. The germline gives CDR1 MNHNS, CDR2 SASEGT. Trimming shortened V by 10 bases and J by 6 bases, and 20 bases separated the two germline ends. As DNA, the CDR3 is TGTGCCACCCTCCTGGAGGGGTGGGGGGATACGCAGTATTTT. Protein sequence: CATLLEGWGDTQYF.